This T cell receptor (beta chain) was sequenced in a study of regulatory T cells in long-lasting Graves disease. Study-wide points: The sample size was small, and this may have reduced accuracy.

Between the trimmed V and J ends, which lost 2 bases and 6 bases, there was a span of 2 bases. Germline lookup yields CDR1 MNHEY and CDR2 SVGAGI. CDR3 size: 11 residues. Sequencing libraries for TCR beta were prepared with iRepertoire HTBI primers and Arm-PCR of CDR3 regions. A single record per CDR3 protein comes from TCRdb applying MiXCR to the multiplex PCR reads. The sample includes about 470,000 distinct CDR3 sequences, about 15% of them seen just once. The time point is: newly diagnosed GD, antithyroid drugs for less than 3 months. The TCR library was prepared using RNA isolated from PBMCs. The authors drew approximately 9 milliliters of peripheral blood into EDTA tubes. A note on this clonotype: Its antigen is still unknown.

These same records also appear under a second study, on T cells in Graves' hyperthyroidism and ophthalmopathy. That paper states: Patients were excluded because of uncontrolled infection, other autoimmune disease, pregnancy or lactation. First-round RT-PCR of the TCR CDR3 relied on the HTBI primer set.

The chain recombines TRBV6-5 with TRBJ2-1; D is unresolved. This sequence originates from a woman in her 30s with Graves disease. The starting material was peripheral blood mononuclear cells (PBMCs), obtained at new diagnosis, from a patient treated with antithyroid drugs. The CDR3 region has the DNA TGTGCCAGCAGTTACGCCAATGAGCAGTTCTTC. This sequence encodes CASSYANEQFF.